The following is a T cell receptor beta chain sequence with its context. Antigen unknown. The data derive from a study of T-cell reconstitution after alpha-beta-depleted transplantation in children. CDR1 is DFQATT and CDR2 is SNEGSKA in the germline V gene (reference sequence). The CDR3 spans 11 residues. V lost 5 bases, J lost 3 bases, and 8 bases lay in between. The TCRbeta library was prepared with unique molecular identifiers. TCRdb re-called the PCR reads through MiXCR, storing one row per CDR3 protein. The sample has 300,000 to 350,000 distinct CDR3 sequences; around 20% are singletons. Study findings and constraints: Reportedly, roughly two months post-transplant, alpha-beta T cells arose from several hundred expanded graft clones. Surviving recipient T cells and intrathymic progenitors accounted for some patients' high TCRbeta diversity at day 60. Newly generated T cells supplied most T-cell counts and diversity one year post-transplant.

The chain has TRBV20-1 and TRBJ2-7; D might be TRBD1 (6 bases). The source of this sequence is a male patient aged 10 to 17 who had a stem cell transplant for acute lymphoblastic leukemia, so the T cells may come from the graft donor. The sample consisted of PBMCs, mostly from graft donor cells, taken 180 days after TCRalphabeta/CD19-depleted stem cell transplant. The DNA for the CDR3 is TGCAGTGCTGTAGGGGGCTACGAGCAGTACTTC. It encodes CSAVGGYEQYF.